This T cell receptor beta chain appears in the sequencing data of a study of blood T cell repertoires in COVID-19. Study background: Italy, Spain and the United States were the sources of the convalescent and acute COVID-19 samples. PBMCs, B-cell-depleted T cells, or T cells provided the cDNA or gDNA that made up the material.

Authors' processing steps: Estimates of nucleated cell counts were drawn from the amplification of reference gene primers. The assay was immunoSEQ multiplex PCR, and TCRdb's table has in-frame clones only and misses some. V and J calls plus clone size are reproduced from that table; the DNA served to infer D and trimming. Of roughly 160,000 clones in the sample, 88% are singletons; the top ten hold about 26%. The V gene end was trimmed by 9 bases and the J gene end by 3 bases; junction bases not matched to a gene: 6. CDR1 is KGHDR, CDR2 SFDVKD, per germline. CDR3 length: 15 amino acids. This clone was detected only a few times.

This clonotype originated in a man in his sixties with acute or convalescent COVID-19. The chain combines TRBV24-1 with TRBJ2-2, with 10 nucleotides matching TRBD1. The material sequenced was peripheral blood. CDR3 residues: CATRGGTGDTGELFF. The CDR3, as DNA: TGTGCCACCCGTGGCGGGACAGGGGACACCGGGGAGCTGTTTTTT.